This is a list of T cell receptor beta chains from one sample in a study of CD8 T cells in Susac syndrome. In TCRdb, the immunoSEQ multiplex PCR reads were re-called with MiXCR into one record per CDR3 protein. The profile shows some 180,000 distinct CDR3 sequences, about 95% of them singletons. The specimen was CD4+ T cells from PBMCs. Source of these receptors: a human donor with Susac syndrome. The CDR3 runs from the conserved cysteine through the conserved F or W. The D gene is left open where the match is weak. Clone size is not always given. Where it is, it says once, few, many or a class for expanded clones.

J | V | size | D | CDR3 | DNA
TRBJ2-3 | TRBV6-2/TRBV6-3 | NA | NA | CASSTRTDAQYF | TGTGCCAGCAGTACCCGAACAGATGCGCAGTATTTT
TRBJ1-5 | TRBV20-1 | NA | NA | CSARRVTGSNQPQHF | TGCAGTGCTCGACGGGTCACAGGGAGCAATCAGCCCCAGCATTTT
TRBJ1-2 | TRBV5-1 | NA | NA | CASSLAGDITGYTF | TGCGCCAGCAGCTTGGCCGGGGACATAACGGGCTACACCTTC
TRBJ2-6 | TRBV23-1 | NA | NA | CASTPWLDVPSGANVLTF | TGCGCCAGCACCCCCTGGCTGGACGTTCCGTCTGGGGCCAACGTCCTGACTTTC
TRBJ2-1 | TRBV7-2 | NA | TRBD2 | CASSLNPSGNEQFF | TGTGCCAGCAGCTTAAATCCTAGCGGCAATGAGCAGTTCTTC
TRBJ1-3 | TRBV28 | NA | NA | CGTRESSGNTIYF | TGTGGTACAAGGGAGAGTTCTGGAAACACCATATATTTT
TRBJ2-1 | TRBV2 | once | TRBD1 | CASNIQGSTYNEQFF | TGTGCCAGCAACATACAGGGGTCTACCTACAATGAGCAGTTCTTC
TRBJ2-3 | TRBV20-1 | NA | NA | CSARDRLQGIADTQYF | TGCAGTGCTAGAGATCGATTGCAGGGAATCGCAGATACGCAGTATTTT
TRBJ2-5 | TRBV29-1 | NA | TRBD2 | CSVEDNQRGQETQYF | TGCAGCGTTGAAGATAACCAGCGGGGACAAGAGACCCAGTACTTC
TRBJ2-2 | TRBV15 | NA | TRBD2 | CATSRFLVGLAGGGTGELFF | TGTGCCACCAGCAGATTCCTCGTAGGGCTAGCGGGAGGTGGGACCGGGGAGCTGTTTTTT